This paragraph reports one T cell receptor beta chain. This CDR3 is 16 amino acids long. Germline lookup yields CDR1 GTSNPN and CDR2 SVGIG (reference sequence). J lost 5 bases, V lost 8 bases, and 15 bases had no gene match. This sample is drawn from a study of blood T cell repertoires in COVID-19. Across the study: From T cells, B-cell-depleted T cells, or PBMCs came the material, which was cDNA or gDNA.

Some clones are missing from TCRdb's copy, which holds only in-frame ones; the method was immunoSEQ multiplex PCR. In the table there are around 470,000 clones, about 90% of which are singletons. Input material: PBMCs or T cells enriched from blood (not recorded which). This TCR came from a man aged 18 to 29 who had recovered from COVID-19. V usage is TRBV30 and J usage is TRBJ1-2; 12 nucleotides match TRBD1. CDR3 nucleotide sequence: TGTGCCGAGGGGGGACAGGGGGCCCTCCGCCTTTATGGCTACACCTTC. It yields the protein CAEGGQGALRLYGYTF.